This TCR beta chain was sequenced for a study of long-term antiretroviral therapy in people with HIV. For the study at large: Samples from the earliest time points predate the 2015 immediate-ART recommendation by about a decade.

The CDR3 runs to 13 residues. Germline CDR1 reads ENHRY; CDR2 reads SYGVKD. The V gene lost 5 bases and the J gene lost 0 bases, with 7 bases spanning the gap. About this clone itself: Its specificity is not known.

Broader study findings: Clones with expansion before ART led the repertoire at all time points. The study found narrower CDR3 length ranges in HIV repertoires than in controls.

They ran version v3.0 of the immunoSEQ assay at survey level. Sequencing was directed toward about 40,000-50,000 T-cell genomes in each sample. The method was immunoSEQ multiplex PCR; TCRdb's version includes in-frame clones alone and lacks a portion of them. The table shows 20,000 to 25,000 clones, with roughly 80% occurring only once. The V and J genes are TRBV10-3 and TRBJ1-1, with D hard to call. The sequence was collected from a woman in her twenties or thirties with HIV. The sequences come from unsorted PBMCs, collected 0.2 years after starting antiretroviral therapy. CDR3 sequence reads: CAISRVVNTEAFF. The CDR3 bases are TGTGCCATCAGTAGGGTTGTGAACACTGAAGCTTTCTTT.